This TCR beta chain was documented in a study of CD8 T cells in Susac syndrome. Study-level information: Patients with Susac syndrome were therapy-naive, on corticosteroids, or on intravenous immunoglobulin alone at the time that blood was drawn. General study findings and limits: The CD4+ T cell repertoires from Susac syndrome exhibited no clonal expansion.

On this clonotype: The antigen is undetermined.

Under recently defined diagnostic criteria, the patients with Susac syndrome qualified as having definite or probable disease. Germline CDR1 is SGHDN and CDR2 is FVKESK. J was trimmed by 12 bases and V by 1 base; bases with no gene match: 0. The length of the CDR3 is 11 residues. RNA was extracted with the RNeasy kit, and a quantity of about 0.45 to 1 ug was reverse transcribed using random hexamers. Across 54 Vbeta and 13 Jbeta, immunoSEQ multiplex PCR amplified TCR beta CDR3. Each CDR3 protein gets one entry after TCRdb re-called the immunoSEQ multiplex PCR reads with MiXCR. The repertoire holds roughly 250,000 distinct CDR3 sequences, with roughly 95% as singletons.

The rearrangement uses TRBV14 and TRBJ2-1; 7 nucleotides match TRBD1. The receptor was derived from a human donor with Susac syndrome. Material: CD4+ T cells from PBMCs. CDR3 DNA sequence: TGTGCCAGCAGCCAAGGACAGGGGCAGTTCTTC. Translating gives CASSQGQGQFF.